This passage covers 9 T cell receptor beta chains from one sample sequenced in a study of blood T cell repertoires in COVID-19 (dated by TCRdb to the early 2020s). Library construction relied on the immunoSEQ multiplex PCR assay. TCRdb's version of the immuneACCESS table is confined to in-frame rearrangements and falls short of the full clone set. An unresolved V gene accounts for under half of the shortfall where checked; the remainder is of unknown origin. The sample table holds 250,000 to 300,000 clones, of which about 88% were seen once. Around 4.1% of the sample is taken by the ten largest. Material for sequencing was PBMCs or T cells enriched from blood (not recorded which). The receptors originated from a man aged 30 to 39 with acute COVID-19.

The V call is TRBV7-9, the J call TRBJ2-2; 7 bases are a match to TRBD2. The CDR3 has 15 amino acids. V shed 3 bases and J 3 bases; nucleotides not matched to a gene: 4. Per the germline V gene, CDR1 is SEHNR and CDR2 is FQNEAQ (reference sequence). The CDR3 nucleotides are TGTGCCAGCAGCTTTGCAGGGAGGGACACCGGGGAGCTGTTTTTT. Its translation: CASSFAGRDTGELFF.

This chain joins TRBV7-6 and TRBJ2-1; TRBD2 is a possible D gene (6 bases). Deletions cut 4 bases from V and 0 bases from J, with 13 bases between. From germline, CDR1 is SGHVS and CDR2 FNYEAQ. This CDR3 spans 16 amino acids. For the CDR3, the DNA is TGTGCCAGCAGCTGGGATAGCGGAGCCTCCTACAATGAGCAGTTCTTC. It is translated as CASSWDSGASYNEQFF.

This chain joins TRBV7-3 and TRBJ2-1; 10 bases align to TRBD2. Germline V gene data show CDR1 as SGHTA and CDR2 as FQGTGA. The CDR3 consists of 15 residues. After removal of 5 bases from V and 2 bases from J, the junction contained 3 bases not matched to a gene. CDR3 sequence (DNA): TGTGCCAGCAGCCCTACTAGCGGGACCTACAATGAGCAGTTCTTC. As protein: CASSPTSGTYNEQFF.

The rearrangement uses TRBV6-5 and TRBJ2-2; TRBD2 might be the D (5 bases). V shed 4 bases and J shed 6 bases, with 15 bases lying between them. Per germline, CDR1 MNHEY and CDR2 SVGAGI. There are 15 residues in the CDR3. The CDR3 coding sequence is TGTGCCAGCAGTTCCGGGAAACAAGGTGCCGGGGAGCTGTTTTTT. Translating it yields CASSSGKQGAGELFF.

The chain links TRBV2 to TRBJ2-3; 16 bases line up with TRBD2. This CDR3 region has 16 residues. Germline lookup yields CDR1 SNHLY and CDR2 FYNNEI. The V and J ends lost 8 bases and 5 bases, in that order; junction bases with no gene match: 7. The CDR3 is CASSGLAGGRQDTQYF. DNA for the CDR3: TGTGCCAGCTCGGGACTAGCGGGGGGGCGCCAAGATACGCAGTATTTT.

The chain uses TRBV4-3 and TRBJ2-6; D gene uncertain. The CDR3 extends over 16 amino acids. Per the germline V gene, CDR1 is LGHNA and CDR2 is YSLEER. V lost 0 bases and J lost 1, with 7 bases in between. DNA of the CDR3: TGCGCCAGCAGCCAAGATCCTCTGTCTGGGGCCAACGTCCTGACTTTC. Its translation is CASSQDPLSGANVLTF.

The chain carries TRBV28 and TRBJ2-1; D is unclear. Trimming pared 5 bases from V and 2 bases from J, leaving 7 bases between. CDR3 length: 13 residues. From germline, CDR1 is MDHEN and CDR2 SYDVKM. In DNA, the CDR3 is TGTGCCAGCAGTCTCAGGACCTACAATGAGCAGTTCTTC. Amino acid sequence: CASSLRTYNEQFF.

The genes are TRBV4-3 and TRBJ1-4, with D maybe TRBD1 (5 bases). Germline CDR1 LGHNA, CDR2 YSLEER. V was clipped by 0 bases and J by 4 bases, with 12 bases between them. The CDR3 is 16 residues long. The CDR3 region is CASSQDGGGINEKLFF. The CDR3 region has the DNA TGCGCCAGCAGCCAAGATGGGGGGGGGATTAATGAAAAACTGTTTTTT.

As to this clone: At one end, the junction sequence differs from germline, possibly due to a read error. The chain recombines TRBV5-1 with TRBJ2-1; 7 bases are a match to TRBD1. CDR1 is SGHRS, CDR2 YFSETQ, per germline. The CDR3 is 14 amino acids. The CDR3 bases are TGCGCCAGCAGCACGAATAACAGGGGCGTAGGTGTAGTCTTC. Protein: CASSTNNRGVGVVF.